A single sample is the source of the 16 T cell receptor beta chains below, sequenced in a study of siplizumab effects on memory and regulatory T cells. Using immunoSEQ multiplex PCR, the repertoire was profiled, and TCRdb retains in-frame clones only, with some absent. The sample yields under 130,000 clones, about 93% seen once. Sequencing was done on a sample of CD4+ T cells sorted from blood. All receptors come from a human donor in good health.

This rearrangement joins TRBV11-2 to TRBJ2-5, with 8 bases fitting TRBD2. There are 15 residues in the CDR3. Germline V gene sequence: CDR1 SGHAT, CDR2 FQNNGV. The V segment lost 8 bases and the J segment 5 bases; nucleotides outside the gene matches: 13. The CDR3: CASGESSGAWETQYF. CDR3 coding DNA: TGTGCCAGCGGCGAAAGTAGCGGGGCTTGGGAGACCCAGTACTTC.

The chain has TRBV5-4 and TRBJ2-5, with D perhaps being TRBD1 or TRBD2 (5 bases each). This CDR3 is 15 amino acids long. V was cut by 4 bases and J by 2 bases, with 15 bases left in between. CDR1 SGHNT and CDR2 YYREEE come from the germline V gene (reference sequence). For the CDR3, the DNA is TGTGCCAGCAGCACGGGGCCCGGTGGTCAAGAGACCCAGTACTTC. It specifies CASSTGPGGQETQYF.

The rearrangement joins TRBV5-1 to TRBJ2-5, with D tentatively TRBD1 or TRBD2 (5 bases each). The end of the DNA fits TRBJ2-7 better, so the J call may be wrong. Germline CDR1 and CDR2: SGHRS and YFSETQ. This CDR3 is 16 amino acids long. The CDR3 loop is CASSLLGPGRTYEQYF. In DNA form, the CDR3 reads TGCGCCAGCAGCTTGCTCGGGCCGGGACGGACCTACGAGCAGTACTTC.

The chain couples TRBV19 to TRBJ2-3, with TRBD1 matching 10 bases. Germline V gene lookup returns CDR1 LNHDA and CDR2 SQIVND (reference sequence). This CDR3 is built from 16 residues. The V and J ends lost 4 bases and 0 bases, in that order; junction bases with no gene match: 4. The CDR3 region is CASSKGQGKSTDTQYF. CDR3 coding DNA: TGTGCCAGTAGTAAGGGACAGGGGAAGAGCACAGATACGCAGTATTTT.

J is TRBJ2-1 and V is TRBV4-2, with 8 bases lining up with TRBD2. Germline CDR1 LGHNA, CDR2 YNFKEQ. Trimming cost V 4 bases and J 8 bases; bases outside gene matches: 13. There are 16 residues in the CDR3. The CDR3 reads CASSLSGGRMFHEQFF. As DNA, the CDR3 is TGTGCCAGCAGCCTCAGCGGGGGTCGTATGTTCCATGAGCAGTTCTTC.

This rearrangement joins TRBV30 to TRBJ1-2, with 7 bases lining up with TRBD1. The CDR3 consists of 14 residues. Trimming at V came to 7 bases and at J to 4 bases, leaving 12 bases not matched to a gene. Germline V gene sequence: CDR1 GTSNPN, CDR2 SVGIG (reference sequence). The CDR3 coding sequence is TGTGCCTTACTCTCCAGGGGGACGGGCTATGGCTACACCTTC. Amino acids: CALLSRGTGYGYTF.

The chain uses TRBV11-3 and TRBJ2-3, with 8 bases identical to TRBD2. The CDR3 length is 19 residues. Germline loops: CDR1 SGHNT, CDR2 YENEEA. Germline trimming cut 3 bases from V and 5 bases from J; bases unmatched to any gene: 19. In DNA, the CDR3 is TGTGCCAGCAGCTTCCCCCTTTTCGGGAGGGTGATTAGTGAAGATACGCAGTATTTT. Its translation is CASSFPLFGRVISEDTQYF.

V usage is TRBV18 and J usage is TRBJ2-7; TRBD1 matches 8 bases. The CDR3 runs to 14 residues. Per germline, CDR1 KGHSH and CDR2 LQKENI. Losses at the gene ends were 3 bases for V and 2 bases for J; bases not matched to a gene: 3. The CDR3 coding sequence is TGTGCCAGCTCACCTGGACAGGGCACCTACGAGCAGTACTTC. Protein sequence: CASSPGQGTYEQYF.

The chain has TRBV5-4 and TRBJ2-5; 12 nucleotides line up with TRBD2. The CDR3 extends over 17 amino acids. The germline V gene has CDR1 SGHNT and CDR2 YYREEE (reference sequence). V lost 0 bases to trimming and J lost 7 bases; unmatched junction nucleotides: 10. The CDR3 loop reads CASSLVGRLAGEATQYF. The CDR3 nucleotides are TGTGCCAGCAGCTTGGTGGGGAGACTAGCGGGAGAGGCGACCCAGTACTTC.

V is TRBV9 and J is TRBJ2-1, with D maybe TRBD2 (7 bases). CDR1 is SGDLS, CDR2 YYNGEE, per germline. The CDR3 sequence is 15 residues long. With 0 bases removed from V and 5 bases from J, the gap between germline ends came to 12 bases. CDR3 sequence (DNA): TGTGCCAGCAGCGTAGGGCGGGGGCTGAACAATGAGCAGTTCTTC. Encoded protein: CASSVGRGLNNEQFF.

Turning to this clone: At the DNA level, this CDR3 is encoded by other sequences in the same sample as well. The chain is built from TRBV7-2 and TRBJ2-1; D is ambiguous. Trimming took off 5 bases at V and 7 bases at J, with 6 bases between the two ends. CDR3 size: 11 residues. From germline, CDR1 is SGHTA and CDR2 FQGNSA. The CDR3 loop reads CASSLRNEQFF. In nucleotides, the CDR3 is TGTGCCAGCAGCCTTAGAAATGAGCAGTTCTTC.

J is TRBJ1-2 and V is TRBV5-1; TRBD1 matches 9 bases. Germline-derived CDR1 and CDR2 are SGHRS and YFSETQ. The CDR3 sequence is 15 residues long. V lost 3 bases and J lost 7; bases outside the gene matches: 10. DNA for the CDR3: TGCGCCAGCAGCTCTCACATACAGGGGGCGCGTGGCTACACCTTC. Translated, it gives CASSSHIQGARGYTF.

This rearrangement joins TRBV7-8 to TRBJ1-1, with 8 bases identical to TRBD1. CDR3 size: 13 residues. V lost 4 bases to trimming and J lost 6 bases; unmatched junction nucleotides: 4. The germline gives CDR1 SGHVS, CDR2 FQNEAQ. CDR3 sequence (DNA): TGTGCCAGCAGCTCGGACAGGGCGGCTGAAGCTTTCTTT. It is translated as CASSSDRAAEAFF.

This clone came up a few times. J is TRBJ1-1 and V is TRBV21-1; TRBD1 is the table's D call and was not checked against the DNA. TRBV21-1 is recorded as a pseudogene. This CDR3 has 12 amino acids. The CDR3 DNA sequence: TGTGCCAGCAGCAAAGGCGACAGTAAAGCTTTCTTT. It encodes CASSKGDSKAFF.

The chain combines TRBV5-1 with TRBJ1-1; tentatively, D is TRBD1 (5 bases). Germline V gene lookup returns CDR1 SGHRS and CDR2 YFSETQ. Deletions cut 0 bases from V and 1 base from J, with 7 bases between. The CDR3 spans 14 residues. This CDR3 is CASSLDRPNTEAFF. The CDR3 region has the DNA TGCGCCAGCAGCTTGGACAGGCCGAACACTGAAGCTTTCTTT.

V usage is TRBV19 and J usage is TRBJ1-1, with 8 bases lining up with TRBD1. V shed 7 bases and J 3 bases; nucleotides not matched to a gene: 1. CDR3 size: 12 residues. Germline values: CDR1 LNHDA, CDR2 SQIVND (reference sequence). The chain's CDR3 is CASNRGDTEAFF. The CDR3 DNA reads TGTGCCAGTAACAGGGGGGACACTGAAGCTTTCTTT.